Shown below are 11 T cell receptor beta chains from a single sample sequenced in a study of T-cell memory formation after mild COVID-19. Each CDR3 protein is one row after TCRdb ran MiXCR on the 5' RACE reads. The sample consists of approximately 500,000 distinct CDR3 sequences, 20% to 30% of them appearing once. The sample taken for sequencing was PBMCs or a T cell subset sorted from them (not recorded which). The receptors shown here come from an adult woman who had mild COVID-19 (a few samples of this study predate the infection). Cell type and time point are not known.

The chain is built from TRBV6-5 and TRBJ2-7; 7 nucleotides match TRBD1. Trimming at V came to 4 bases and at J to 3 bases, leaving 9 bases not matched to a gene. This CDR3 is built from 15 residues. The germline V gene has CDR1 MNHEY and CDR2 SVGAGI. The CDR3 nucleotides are TGTGCCAGCAGTTCGGAGGAGACAGGGTTCTACGAGCAGTACTTC. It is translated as CASSSEETGFYEQYF.

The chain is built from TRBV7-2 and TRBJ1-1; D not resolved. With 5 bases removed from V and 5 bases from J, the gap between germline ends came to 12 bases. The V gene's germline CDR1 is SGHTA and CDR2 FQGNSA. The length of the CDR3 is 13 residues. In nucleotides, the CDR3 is TGTGCCAGCAGCGAGGGCACGAGGACTGAAGCTTTCTTT. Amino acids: CASSEGTRTEAFF.

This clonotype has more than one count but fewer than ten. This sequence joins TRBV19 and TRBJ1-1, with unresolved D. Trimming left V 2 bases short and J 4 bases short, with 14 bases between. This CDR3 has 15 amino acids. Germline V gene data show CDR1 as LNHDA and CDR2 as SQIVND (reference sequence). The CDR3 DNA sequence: TGTGCCAGTAGTATAACGGTCGGGCCCGGCACTGAAGCTTTCTTT. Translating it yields CASSITVGPGTEAFF.

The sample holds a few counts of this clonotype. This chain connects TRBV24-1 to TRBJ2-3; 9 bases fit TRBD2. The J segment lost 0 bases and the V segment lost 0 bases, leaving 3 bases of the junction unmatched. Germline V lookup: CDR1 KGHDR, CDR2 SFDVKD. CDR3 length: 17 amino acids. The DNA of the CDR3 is TGTGCCACCAGTGATTTGTCTCTAGCGGGGAGCACAGATACGCAGTATTTT. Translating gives CATSDLSLAGSTDTQYF.

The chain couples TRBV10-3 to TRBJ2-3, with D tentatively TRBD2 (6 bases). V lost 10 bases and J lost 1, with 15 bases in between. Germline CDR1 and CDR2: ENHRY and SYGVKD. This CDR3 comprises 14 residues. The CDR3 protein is CANARGFGTDTQYF. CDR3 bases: TGTGCCAATGCGCGGGGATTTGGCACAGATACGCAGTATTTT.

CDR3 nucleotides: TGTGCCAGCAGCCCGGGGTCCCGGGCAGATACGCAGTATTTT. Translation gives CASSPGSRADTQYF. This sequence joins TRBV7-3 and TRBJ2-3; tentatively, D is TRBD2 (5 bases). Trimming removed 5 bases from V and 4 bases from J, with 13 bases in between. The CDR3 contains 14 residues. Germline CDR1 and CDR2: SGHTA and FQGTGA.

Here the CDR3 reads CASSTDRVQPQHF. In DNA form, the CDR3 reads TGTGCCAGCAGTACCGACAGGGTACAGCCCCAGCATTTT. The rearrangement uses TRBV6-1 and TRBJ1-5; TRBD1 aligns across 7 bases. CDR1 is MNHNS, CDR2 SASEGT, per germline. The junction had 5 bases not matched to a gene; V was cut back by 5 bases and J by 7 bases. The CDR3 covers 13 residues.

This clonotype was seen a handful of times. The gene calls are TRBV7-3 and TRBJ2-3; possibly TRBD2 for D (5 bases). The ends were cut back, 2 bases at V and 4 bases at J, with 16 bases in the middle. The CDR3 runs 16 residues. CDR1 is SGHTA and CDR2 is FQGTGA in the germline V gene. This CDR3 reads CASSLFLWGAADTQYF. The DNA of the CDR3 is TGTGCCAGCAGCTTATTTCTCTGGGGAGCTGCAGATACGCAGTATTTT.

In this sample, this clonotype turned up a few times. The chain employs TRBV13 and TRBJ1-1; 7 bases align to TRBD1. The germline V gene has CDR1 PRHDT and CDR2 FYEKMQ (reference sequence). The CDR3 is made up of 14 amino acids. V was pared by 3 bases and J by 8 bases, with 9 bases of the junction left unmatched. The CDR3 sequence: CASSLGLQGREAFF. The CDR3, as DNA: TGTGCCAGCAGCTTGGGCCTACAGGGGAGAGAAGCTTTCTTT.

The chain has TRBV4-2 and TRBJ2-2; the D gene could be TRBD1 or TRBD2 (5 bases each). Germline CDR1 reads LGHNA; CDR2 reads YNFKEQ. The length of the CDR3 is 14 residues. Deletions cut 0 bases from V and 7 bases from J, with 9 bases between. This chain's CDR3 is CASSQDGTFGELFF. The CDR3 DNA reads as TGTGCCAGCAGCCAAGACGGGACCTTCGGGGAGCTGTTTTTT.

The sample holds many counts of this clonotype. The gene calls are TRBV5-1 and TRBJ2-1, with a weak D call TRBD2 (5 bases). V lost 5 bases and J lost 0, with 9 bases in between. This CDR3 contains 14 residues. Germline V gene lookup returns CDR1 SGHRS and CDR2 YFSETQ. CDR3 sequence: CASSKRSSYNEQFF. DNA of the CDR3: TGCGCCAGCAGTAAGCGGAGCTCCTACAATGAGCAGTTCTTC.